This note documents a single TCR beta chain sequence. One end of the junction varies from germline; a read error may be responsible. CDR1 MNHEY and CDR2 SVGEGT come from the germline V gene. This CDR3 has 15 amino acids. Drawn from each donor were approximately 9.2 milliliters of peripheral blood. Every sample yielded at least 6.5 million isolated PBMCs. The data belong to a study of blood T cells in healthy people across ages. Combining a sample-barcoded 5' primer with a J-beta primer mix, a second PCR ran for 7 to 11 cycles. Each CDR3 protein gets one entry after TCRdb re-called the 5' RACE reads with MiXCR. The data show hundreds of thousands of distinct CDR3 sequences, roughly a quarter seen once.

This sequence originates from a woman in her seventies in good health. Sequenced: blood. The rearrangement joins TRBV6-2 or TRBV6-3 to TRBJ2-7, with a possible D match to TRBD2 (6 bases). DNA of the CDR3: TGTGCCAGCAGTTACCCGACTGGGGGGACCCACGAGCAGTGCTTC. Protein product: CASSYPTGGTHEQCF.